This T cell receptor beta chain is from a study of blood T cell repertoires in COVID-19 (TCRdb year 2020). For context, the study as a whole: Samples covering the acute and convalescent phases of COVID-19 were provided by collaborators in the United States, Italy and Spain. The prospective study material was composed of cDNA or gDNA derived from T cells, B-cell-depleted T cells, or PBMCs. Subjects who had been exposed to COVID-19, were actively infected with it, or had recovered from it provided the deeply sampled blood TCRbeta repertoires that made up the dataset. A freely available public database, intended as a resource for researchers studying the immune response to SARS-CoV-2, is where the repertoires were released. Samples were obtained from the ongoing ImmuneRACE study (first 160 participants) and from 1,254 subjects provided by 6 global collaborators. Sample metadata almost always included a de-identified subject ID, COVID-19 status, age in years and sex. Where available, HLA class I and class II types were obtained from metadata supplied by the sample provider rather than from assay-based typing.

Counted from cysteine to phenylalanine, this CDR3 has 14 amino acids. Kept here is only the CDR3 DNA, which spans 42 bases and is read in frame from base 1. For this chain, trimming is 8 bases at the V end and 4 bases at the J end, and the number of junction bases without a gene match is 10. Looking up the germline V gene yields CDR1 KGHSH and CDR2 LQKENI. Results the study describes overall, beyond this receptor: The amount of clinical and demographic metadata varied by source and participant and was provided uncurated.

The immunoSEQ Assay, a bias-controlled multiplex PCR, was used to amplify TCRbeta CDR3 regions from genomic DNA. From the authors' description of their analysis: Nucleated cell counts per sample were estimated from amplification of reference gene primers within the assay. To quantify the absolute abundance of each unique TCRbeta CDR3 rearrangement, sequence reads were collapsed and filtered. For each sample, productive Simpson clonality was calculated as the square root of Simpson's diversity index across productive rearrangements. TCRdb re-hosts the immuneACCESS table, in-frame sequences only. Its copies lack some clones; in the studies checked, an unresolved V gene accounts for under half of them, and the cause for the rest is not known. The D gene and trimming were derived from the DNA, and the V and J assignments and clone size from that table. For this sample the table gives some 290,000 clones, of which around 87% were detected only once. Roughly 1% of the sample comes from the top ten.

A note on this clone: Its recognized antigen is unknown. Base quality data are lacking; no much larger clone is found one base away.

One collaborating source in Seattle enrolled patients while the patients were actively infected and followed the patients over time throughout the course of disease. Collaborating institutions collected whole blood in K2EDTA tubes following their own protocols. For TCRbeta analysis, collaborators shipped samples as frozen whole blood, isolated PBMCs, or DNA extracted from either of those sample types. The rearrangement combines TRBV18 with TRBJ2-5; TRBD1 lines up with 7 middle nucleotides. The sequencing input was peripheral blood. This receptor was identified in a woman between 40 and 55 years old with COVID-19, enrolled during active disease. The DNA is TGTGCCAGCCGGCCCGTCACAGGGGTAGAGACCCAGTACTTC. Its protein reads: CASRPVTGVETQYF.